This T cell receptor beta chain originates from a study of Graves' ophthalmopathy and Graves' hyperthyroidism. Germline V lookup: CDR1 DFQATT, CDR2 SNEGSKA (reference sequence). The CDR3 extends over 14 amino acids. Trimming took 2 bases from V and 5 from J, leaving 12 bases between them. Ten or more counts support this clonotype. Amplified TCR beta CDR3 regions were obtained using RNA transcripts as template. RT-PCR with HTBI primers came first, then second-round multiplex PCR. TCRdb fed the multiplex PCR reads into MiXCR, producing one record per CDR3 protein. The profile shows some 200,000 distinct CDR3 sequences, 25% to 30% of them singletons.

Sequencing was done on a sample of peripheral blood. The receptor was derived from a man between 45 and 60 years old with Graves' ophthalmopathy. The chain joins TRBV20-1 to TRBJ2-2; D is possibly TRBD1 (5 bases). The CDR3 loop is CSARPDSLTGELFF. Here the CDR3 DNA reads TGCAGTGCTAGACCTGACAGTTTAACCGGGGAGCTGTTTTTT.